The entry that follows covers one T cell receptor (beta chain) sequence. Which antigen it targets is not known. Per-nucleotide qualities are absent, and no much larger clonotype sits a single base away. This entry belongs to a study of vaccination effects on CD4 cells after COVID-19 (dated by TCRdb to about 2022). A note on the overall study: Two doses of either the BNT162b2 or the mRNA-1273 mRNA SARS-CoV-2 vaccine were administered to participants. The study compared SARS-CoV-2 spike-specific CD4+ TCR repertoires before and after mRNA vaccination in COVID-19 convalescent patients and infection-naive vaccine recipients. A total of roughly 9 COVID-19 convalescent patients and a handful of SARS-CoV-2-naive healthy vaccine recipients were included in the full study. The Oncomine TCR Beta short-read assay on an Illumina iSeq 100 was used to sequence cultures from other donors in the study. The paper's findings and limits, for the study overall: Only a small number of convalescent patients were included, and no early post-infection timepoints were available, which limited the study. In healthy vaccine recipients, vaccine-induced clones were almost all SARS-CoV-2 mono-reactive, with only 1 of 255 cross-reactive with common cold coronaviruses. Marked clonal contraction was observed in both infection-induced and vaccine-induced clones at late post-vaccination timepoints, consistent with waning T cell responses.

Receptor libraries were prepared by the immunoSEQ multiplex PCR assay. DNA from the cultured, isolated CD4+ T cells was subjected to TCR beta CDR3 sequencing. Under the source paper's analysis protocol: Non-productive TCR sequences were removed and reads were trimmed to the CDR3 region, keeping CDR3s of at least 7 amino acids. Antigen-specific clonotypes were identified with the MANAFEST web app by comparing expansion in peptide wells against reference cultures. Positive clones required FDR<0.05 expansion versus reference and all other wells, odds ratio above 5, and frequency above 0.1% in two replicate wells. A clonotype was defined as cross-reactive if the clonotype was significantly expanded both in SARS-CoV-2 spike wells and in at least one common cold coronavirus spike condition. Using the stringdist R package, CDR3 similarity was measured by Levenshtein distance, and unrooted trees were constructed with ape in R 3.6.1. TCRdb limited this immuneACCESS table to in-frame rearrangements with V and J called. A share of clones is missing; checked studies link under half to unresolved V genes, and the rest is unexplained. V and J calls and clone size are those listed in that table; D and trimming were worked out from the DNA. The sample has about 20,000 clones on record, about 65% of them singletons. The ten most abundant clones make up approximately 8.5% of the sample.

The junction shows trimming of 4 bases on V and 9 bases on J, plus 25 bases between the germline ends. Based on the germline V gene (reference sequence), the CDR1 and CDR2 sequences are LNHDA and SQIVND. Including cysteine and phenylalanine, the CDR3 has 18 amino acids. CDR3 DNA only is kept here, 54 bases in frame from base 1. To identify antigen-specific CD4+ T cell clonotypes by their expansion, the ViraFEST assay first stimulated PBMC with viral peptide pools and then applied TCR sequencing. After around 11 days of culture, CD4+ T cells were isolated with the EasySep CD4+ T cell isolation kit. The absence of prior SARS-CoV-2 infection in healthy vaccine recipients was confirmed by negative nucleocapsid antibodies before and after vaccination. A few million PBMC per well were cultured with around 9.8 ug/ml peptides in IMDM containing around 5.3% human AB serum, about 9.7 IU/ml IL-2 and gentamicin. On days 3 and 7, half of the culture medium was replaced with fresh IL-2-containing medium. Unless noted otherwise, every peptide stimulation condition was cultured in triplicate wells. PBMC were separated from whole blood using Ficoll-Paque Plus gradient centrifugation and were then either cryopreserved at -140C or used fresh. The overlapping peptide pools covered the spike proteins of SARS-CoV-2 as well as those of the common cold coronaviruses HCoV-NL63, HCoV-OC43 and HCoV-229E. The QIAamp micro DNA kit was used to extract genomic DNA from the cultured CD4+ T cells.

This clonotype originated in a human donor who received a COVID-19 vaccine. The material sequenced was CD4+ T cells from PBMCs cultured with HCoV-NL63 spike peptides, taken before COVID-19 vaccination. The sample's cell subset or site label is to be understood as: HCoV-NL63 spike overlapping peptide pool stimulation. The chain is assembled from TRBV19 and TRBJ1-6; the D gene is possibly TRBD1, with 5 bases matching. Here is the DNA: TGTGCCAGTAGTAAGAGTGAAATCCGGGGCAGTCTTTTTTCACCCCTCCACTTT. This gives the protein CASSKSEIRGSLFSPLHF.